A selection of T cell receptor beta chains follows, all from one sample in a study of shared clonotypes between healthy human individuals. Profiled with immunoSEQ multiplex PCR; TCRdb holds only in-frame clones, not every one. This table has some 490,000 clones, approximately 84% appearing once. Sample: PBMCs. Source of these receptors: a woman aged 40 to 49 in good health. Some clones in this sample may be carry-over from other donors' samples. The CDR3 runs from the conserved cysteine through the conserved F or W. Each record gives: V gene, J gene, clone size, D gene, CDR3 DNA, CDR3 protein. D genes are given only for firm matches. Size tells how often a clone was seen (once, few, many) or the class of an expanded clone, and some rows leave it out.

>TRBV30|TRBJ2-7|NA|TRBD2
TGTGCCTGGAGTACCCCCGGGACTAGGTCCCACGAGCAGTACTTC
CAWSTPGTRSHEQYF
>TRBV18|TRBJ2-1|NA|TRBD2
TGTGCCAGCTCACCAAGGACTAGCGGGGGGAACAATGAGCAGTTCTTC
CASSPRTSGGNNEQFF
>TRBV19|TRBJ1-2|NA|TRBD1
TGTGCCAGTAGACTGGGACAGGGAGGCTATGGCTACACCTTC
CASRLGQGGYGYTF
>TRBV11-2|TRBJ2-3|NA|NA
TGTGCCAGCAGCTTAACGGGCAGGGCATCCACAGATACGCAGTATTTT
CASSLTGRASTDTQYF
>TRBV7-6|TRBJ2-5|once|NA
TGTGCCAGCAGCTTAGAAGGGGTGACCCAGTACTTC
CASSLEGVTQYF
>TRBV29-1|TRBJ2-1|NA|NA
TGCAGCGTTGGGGTTAGCAATGAGCAGTTCTTC
CSVGVSNEQFF
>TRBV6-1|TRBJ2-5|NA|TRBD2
TGTGCCAGCAGTGTGAAGCGGGAGGGGGAGACCCAGTACTTC
CASSVKREGETQYF
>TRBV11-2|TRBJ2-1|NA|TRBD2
TGTGCCAGCAGCAAATCCGGGACTAGCGTTTACAATGAGCAGTTCTTC
CASSKSGTSVYNEQFF
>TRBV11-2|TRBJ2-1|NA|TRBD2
TGTGCCAGCAGCCCGAGACTAGCGGTTCACAATGAGCAGTTCTTC
CASSPRLAVHNEQFF
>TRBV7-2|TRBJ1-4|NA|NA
TGTGCCAGCAGCTTAGGCGGGAGTAATAATGAAAAACTGTTTTTT
CASSLGGSNNEKLFF
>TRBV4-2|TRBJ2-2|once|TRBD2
TGTGCCAGCAGCCAAGGTCTAGCGGGAGGGGTCACCGGGGAGCTGTTTTTT
CASSQGLAGGVTGELFF
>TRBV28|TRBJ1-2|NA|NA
TGTGCCAGCAGTTCCCACCGGCAGGCATACTATGGCTACACCTTC
CASSSHRQAYYGYTF
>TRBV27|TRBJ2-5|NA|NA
TGTGCCAGCAGTACCTCTACATGGAAAGAGACCCAGTACTTC
CASSTSTWKETQYF
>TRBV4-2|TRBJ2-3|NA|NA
TGTGCCAGCAGCCAAGGGGGCGGGACTCCCACAGATACGCAGTATTTT
CASSQGGGTPTDTQYF
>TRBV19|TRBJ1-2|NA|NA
TGTGCCAGTAGTACCAGGGGAGACTATGGCTACACCTTC
CASSTRGDYGYTF
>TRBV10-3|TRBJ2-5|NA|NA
TGTGCCATCAGCCCTACAGGATACCAAGAGACCCAGTACTTC
CAISPTGYQETQYF
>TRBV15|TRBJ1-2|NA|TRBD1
TGTGCCACCAGCTACCGGGACAGAAGGTTGTCAGGCTACACCTTC
CATSYRDRRLSGYTF
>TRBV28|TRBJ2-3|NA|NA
TGTGCCAGCAGTCTAGGGGGATCTTTTAGCACAGATACGCAGTATTTT
CASSLGGSFSTDTQYF
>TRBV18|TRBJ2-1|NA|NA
TGTGCCAGCTCACTTACCCAACAGGGGGGGATGGCGAGCTCCTACAATGAGCAGTTCTTC
CASSLTQQGGMASSYNEQFF
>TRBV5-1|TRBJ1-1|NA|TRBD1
TGCGCCAGCAGCTTCGGGGACAGGGGGCGACGCACTGAAGCTTTCTTT
CASSFGDRGRRTEAFF
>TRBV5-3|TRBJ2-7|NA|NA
TGTGCCAGAAGCTTGGCTGTTTCCGGGCGGGGATCCGAGCAGTACTTC
CARSLAVSGRGSEQYF
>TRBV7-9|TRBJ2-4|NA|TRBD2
TGTGCCAGCAGCTTAGTGGGAGGGGCCAAAAACATTCAGTACTTC
CASSLVGGAKNIQYF
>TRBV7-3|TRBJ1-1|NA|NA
TGTGCCAGCAGCTTCGGCTCGAACACTGAAGCTTTCTTT
CASSFGSNTEAFF
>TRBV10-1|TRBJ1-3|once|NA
TGCGCCAGCAGTGAGTCTCCAGCCTCTGGAAACACCATATATTTT
CASSESPASGNTIYF
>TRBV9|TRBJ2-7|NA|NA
TGTGCCAGGAAAGGCTACGAGCAGTACTTC
CARKGYEQYF
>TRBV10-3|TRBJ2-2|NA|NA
TGTGCCATCAGTCTAGGGCAGGGGAGAAACACCGGGGAGCTGTTTTTT
CAISLGQGRNTGELFF
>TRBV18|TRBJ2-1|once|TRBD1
TGTGCCAGCTCACCAAGTAAGGGACAGGGAAGAAATGAGCAGTTCTTC
CASSPSKGQGRNEQFF
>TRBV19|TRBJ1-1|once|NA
TGTGCCAGTAGTATGTATAGGAAAGAAGCTTTCTTT
CASSMYRKEAFF
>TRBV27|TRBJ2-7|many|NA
TGTGCCAGCAGTTTAAACCGCAACGAGCAGTACTTC
CASSLNRNEQYF
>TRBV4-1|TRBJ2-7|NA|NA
TGCGCCAGCAGCCAACCAGGGGCGACTTCCTACGAGCAGTACTTC
CASSQPGATSYEQYF
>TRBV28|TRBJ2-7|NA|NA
TGTGCCAGTCTCCGCGGGACCTACGAGCAGTACTTC
CASLRGTYEQYF
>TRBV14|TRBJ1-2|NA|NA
TGTGCCAGCAGCCAAGGATTGGGCCTCCCAGGCTACACCTTC
CASSQGLGLPGYTF
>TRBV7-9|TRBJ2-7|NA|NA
TGTGCCAGCGCAATGGGACGTTCCTCCTACGAGCAGTACTTC
CASAMGRSSYEQYF
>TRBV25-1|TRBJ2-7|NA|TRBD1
TGTGCCAGTGGGACAGGGGCACGAACCTACGAGCAGTACTTC
CASGTGARTYEQYF
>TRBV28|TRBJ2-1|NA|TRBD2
TGTGCCAGCAGTCTCCCGGGACTAGCGGGAGGGCCACAAGGGTTCTTC
CASSLPGLAGGPQGFF